Listed here is a single TCR beta chain. The sample comes from a study of T cell responses to AZD1222 COVID-19 vaccine. Repertoires were generated with immunoSEQ multiplex PCR, while TCRdb's copy carries only in-frame clones and drops some. Of more than 100,000 clones listed, approximately 90% are singletons. This TCR was recovered from an adult in good health. This sample comprised peripheral blood, obtained on day 0 of AZD1222 vaccination.

CDR3 loop: CASSQGPAGGRFQGKLFF. The DNA of the CDR3 is TGTGCCAGCAGCCAAGGCCCGGCGGGGGGCAGGTTTCAAGGAAAACTGTTTTTT. This rearrangement joins TRBV14 to TRBJ1-4; TRBD1 might be the D (6 bases). Germline-derived CDR1 and CDR2 are SGHDN and FVKESK. CDR3 length equals 18 residues. V was trimmed by 1 base and J by 10 bases, leaving 25 bases between them.